Below are 7 T cell receptor beta chains sequenced from a single sample in a study of T cells in Graves' hyperthyroidism and ophthalmopathy. RNA transcripts gave rise to amplified TCR beta CDR3 regions. RT-PCR in the first round (using the HTBI primer set) targeted the TCR CDR3. From the multiplex PCR reads, TCRdb called clonotypes with MiXCR, one entry per CDR3 protein. The sample has roughly 700,000 distinct CDR3 sequences, 35% seen once. The sequencing sample was made of blood. The receptor set was obtained from a woman between 35 and 50 years old with Graves' hyperthyroidism.

A note on this clonotype: A much larger clone lies one base from this, so it may be a read error. The V and J genes are TRBV20-1 and TRBJ2-6; D possibly corresponds to TRBD1 (5 bases). There are 14 residues in the CDR3. Germline CDR1 DFQATT, CDR2 SNEGSKA (reference sequence). In DNA form, the CDR3 reads TGCAGTGCTAATACCGGCTCTGGGGCCAACGTCATGACTTTC. This encodes CSANTGSGANVMTF.

At least ten counts were recorded for this clonotype. The gene calls are TRBV7-9 and TRBJ1-2; possible D gene TRBD1, 5 bases. This CDR3 is 16 amino acids long. Trimming removed 5 bases from V and 0 bases from J, with 16 bases in between. Germline CDR1 SEHNR, CDR2 FQNEAQ (reference sequence). CDR3 sequence: CASSPQDTTSNYGYTF. The DNA of the CDR3 is TGTGCCAGCAGCCCGCAGGACACTACCTCTAACTATGGCTACACCTTC.

This clonotype was seen repeatedly, ten times or more. This CDR3 reads CASSLDGQLGYTF. The CDR3 bases are TGCGCCAGCAGCTTGGACGGACAACTCGGCTACACCTTC. The chain carries TRBV5-1 and TRBJ1-2; D is perhaps TRBD1 (5 bases). The germline V gene has CDR1 SGHRS and CDR2 YFSETQ. CDR3 length: 13 residues. Deletions cut 0 bases from V and 8 bases from J, with 11 bases between.

This clonotype was recorded at least ten times. The gene calls are TRBV10-1 and TRBJ1-3; D is unclear. Germline assignment: CDR1 WNHNN and CDR2 SYGVQD (reference sequence). V lost 2 bases to trimming and J lost 4 bases, with 12 bases between them. The CDR3 totals 15 residues. The CDR3 DNA reads TGCGCCAGCAGTGAGAGTTTGGTGGACGGAAACACCATATATTTT. This gives the protein CASSESLVDGNTIYF.

Regarding this clonotype: Being one base from a much bigger clone, this may be a read error. The chain uses TRBV20-1 and TRBJ2-7; weak D call: TRBD2 (6 bases). This CDR3 is 13 amino acids long. Per the germline V gene, CDR1 is DFQATT and CDR2 is SNEGSKA (reference sequence). CDR3 sequence reads: CSGEALRRIEQHF. The CDR3 DNA is TGCAGTGGGGAGGCCCTCCGTAGGATCGAGCAGCACTTC.

Many counts were recorded for this clonotype. The chain employs TRBV7-2 and TRBJ2-5, with D possibly being TRBD1 (5 bases). The V end lost 7 bases, the J end lost 5 bases, and 20 bases lay between the germline ends. The germline V gene has CDR1 SGHTA and CDR2 FQGNSA. The CDR3 is made up of 15 amino acids. This chain's CDR3 is CASTPRRGRAETQYF. The CDR3 nucleotides read TGTGCCAGCACCCCTAGGAGAGGCAGGGCGGAGACCCAGTACTTC.

V is TRBV11-2 and J is TRBJ2-7; 7 bases line up with TRBD1. The CDR3 is made up of 13 amino acids. Germline CDR1 is SGHAT and CDR2 is FQNNGV. J gave up 6 bases and V 6 bases, and 8 bases lay outside the gene matches. The CDR3 sequence: CASRHTGVLEQYF. CDR3 in DNA: TGTGCCAGCAGGCACACAGGGGTCCTCGAGCAGTACTTC.